This TCR beta chain stems from a study of shared clonotypes between healthy human individuals. Germline-derived CDR1 and CDR2 are SGHNT and YYREEE (reference sequence). The CDR3 is 17 amino acids. Trimming stripped 4 bases from V and 1 base from J, with 20 bases between. Within Nashville, Tennessee resided all donors, each a Caucasian adult. The assay was run at deep level. Libraries were prepared by immunoSEQ multiplex PCR; TCRdb keeps only in-frame clonotypes and omits some of them. The sample holds roughly 2.5 million clones, roughly nine tenths seen once. Sequenced: naive CD4+ T cells sorted from blood. Subset in this sample: CD45RA+ positively selected. This sequence originates from a man aged 18 to 29 in good health. The genes are TRBV5-4 and TRBJ1-1; D remains unclear. DNA of the CDR3: TGTGCCAGCAGCCTCCCTCCTGACGGTCGGGGGAACACTGAAGCTTTCTTT. Its protein is CASSLPPDGRGNTEAFF. Complete variable domain (other parts from reference TRBV5-4 and TRBJ1-1): ETGVTQSPTHLIKTRGQQVTLRCSSQSGHNTVSWYQQALGQGPQFIFQYYREEENGRGNFPPRFSGLQFPNYSSELNVNALELDDSALYLCASSLPPDGRGNTEAFFGQGTRLTVV.